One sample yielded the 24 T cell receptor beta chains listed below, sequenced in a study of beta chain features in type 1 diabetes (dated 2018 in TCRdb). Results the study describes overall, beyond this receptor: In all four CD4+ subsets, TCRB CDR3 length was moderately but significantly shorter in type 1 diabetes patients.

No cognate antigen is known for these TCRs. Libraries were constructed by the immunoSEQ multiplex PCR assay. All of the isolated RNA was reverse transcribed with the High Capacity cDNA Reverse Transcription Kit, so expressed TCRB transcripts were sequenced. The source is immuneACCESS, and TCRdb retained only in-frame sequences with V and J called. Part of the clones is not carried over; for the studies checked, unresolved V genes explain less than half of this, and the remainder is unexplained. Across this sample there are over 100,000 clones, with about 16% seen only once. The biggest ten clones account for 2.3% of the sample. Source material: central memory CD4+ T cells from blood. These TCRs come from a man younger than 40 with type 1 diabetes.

Written as DNA, the CDR3 is TGTGCCAGCAGTTACGCTGGACAGGGGACCACTGAAGCTTTCTTT. Translation: CASSYAGQGTTEAFF. The rearrangement links TRBV6-5 to TRBJ1-1, with 9 bases aligning to TRBD1. Germline trimming cut 2 bases from V and 4 bases from J; bases unmatched to any gene: 5. The CDR3 is made up of 15 amino acids. Germline V gene sequence: CDR1 MNHEY, CDR2 SVGAGI.

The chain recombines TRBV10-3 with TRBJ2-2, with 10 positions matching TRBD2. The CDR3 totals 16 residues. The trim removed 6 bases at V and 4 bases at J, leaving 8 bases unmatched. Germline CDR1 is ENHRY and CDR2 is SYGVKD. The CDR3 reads CAIRGTSEGSTGELFF. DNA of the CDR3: TGTGCCATCAGGGGGACTAGCGAAGGTTCCACCGGGGAGCTGTTTTTT.

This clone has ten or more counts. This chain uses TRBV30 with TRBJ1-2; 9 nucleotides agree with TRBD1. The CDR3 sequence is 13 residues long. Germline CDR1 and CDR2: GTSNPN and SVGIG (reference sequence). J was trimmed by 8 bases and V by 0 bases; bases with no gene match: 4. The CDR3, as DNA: TGTGCCTGGAGTGTGGGACAGGGCGAGGGCTACACCTTC. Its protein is CAWSVGQGEGYTF.

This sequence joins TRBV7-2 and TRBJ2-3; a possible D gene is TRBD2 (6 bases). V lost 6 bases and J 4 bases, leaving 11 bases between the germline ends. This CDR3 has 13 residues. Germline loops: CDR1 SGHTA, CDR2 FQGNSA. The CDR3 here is CASRDYGPDTQYF. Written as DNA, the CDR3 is TGTGCCAGCAGGGACTACGGCCCAGATACGCAGTATTTT.

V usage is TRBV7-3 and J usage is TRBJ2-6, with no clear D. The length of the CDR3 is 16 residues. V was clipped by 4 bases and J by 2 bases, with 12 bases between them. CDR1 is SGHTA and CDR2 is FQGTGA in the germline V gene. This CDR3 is CASSSYPGTGANVLTF. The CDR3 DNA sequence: TGTGCCAGCAGCTCCTATCCAGGAACTGGGGCCAACGTCCTGACTTTC.

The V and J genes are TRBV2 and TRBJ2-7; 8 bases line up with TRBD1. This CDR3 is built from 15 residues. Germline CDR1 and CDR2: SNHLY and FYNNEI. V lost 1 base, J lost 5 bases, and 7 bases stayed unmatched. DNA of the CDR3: TGTGCCAGCAGTGAAGGGTTCGGACAGGGCGACGAGCAGTACTTC. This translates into CASSEGFGQGDEQYF.

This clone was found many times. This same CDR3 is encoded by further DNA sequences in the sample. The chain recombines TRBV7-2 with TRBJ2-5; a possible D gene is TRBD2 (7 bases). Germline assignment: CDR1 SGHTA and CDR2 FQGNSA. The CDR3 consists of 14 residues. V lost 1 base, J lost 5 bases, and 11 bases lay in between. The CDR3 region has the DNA TGTGCCAGCAGCTTAGGCGGGGGCCGGGAGACCCAGTACTTC. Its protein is CASSLGGGRETQYF.

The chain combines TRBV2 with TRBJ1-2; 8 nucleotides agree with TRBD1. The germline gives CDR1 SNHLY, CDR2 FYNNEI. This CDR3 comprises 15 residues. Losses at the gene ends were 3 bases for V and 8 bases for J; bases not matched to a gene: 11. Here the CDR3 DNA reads TGTGCCAGCAGTGACCTTACAGCAGGGGGCGGCGGCTACACCTTC. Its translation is CASSDLTAGGGGYTF.

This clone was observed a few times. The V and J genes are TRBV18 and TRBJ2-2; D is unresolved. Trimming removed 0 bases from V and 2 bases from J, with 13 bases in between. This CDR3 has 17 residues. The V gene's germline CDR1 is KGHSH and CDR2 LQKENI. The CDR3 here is CASSPPAAASNTGELFF. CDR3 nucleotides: TGTGCCAGCTCACCACCGGCCGCAGCGTCTAACACCGGGGAGCTGTTTTTT.

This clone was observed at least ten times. CDR3 sequence reads: CASSFGLIETQYF. The CDR3 DNA is TGTGCCAGCAGTTTCGGGTTAATAGAGACCCAGTACTTC. The chain combines TRBV28 with TRBJ2-5; D gene unclear. The CDR3 extends over 13 amino acids. Trimming pared 3 bases from V and 4 bases from J, leaving 9 bases between. Germline V gene data show CDR1 as MDHEN and CDR2 as SYDVKM.

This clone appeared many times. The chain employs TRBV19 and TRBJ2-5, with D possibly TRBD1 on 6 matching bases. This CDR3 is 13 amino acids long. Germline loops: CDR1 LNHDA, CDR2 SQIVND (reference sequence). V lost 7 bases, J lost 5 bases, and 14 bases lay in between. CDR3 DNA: TGTGCCAGTAACCAGGGGCAGGGGGAGACCCAGTACTTC. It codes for CASNQGQGETQYF.

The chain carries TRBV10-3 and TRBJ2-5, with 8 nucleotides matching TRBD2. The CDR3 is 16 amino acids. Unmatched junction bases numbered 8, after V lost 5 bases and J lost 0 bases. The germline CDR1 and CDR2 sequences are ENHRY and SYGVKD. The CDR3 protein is CAISRSAGDNQETQYF. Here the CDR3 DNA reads TGTGCCATCAGTAGGTCAGCGGGGGACAACCAAGAGACCCAGTACTTC.

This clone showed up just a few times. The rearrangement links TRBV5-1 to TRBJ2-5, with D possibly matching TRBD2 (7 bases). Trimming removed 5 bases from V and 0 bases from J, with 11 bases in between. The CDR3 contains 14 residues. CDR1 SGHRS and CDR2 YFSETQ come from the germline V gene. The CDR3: CASSTGGYQETQYF. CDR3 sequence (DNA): TGCGCCAGCAGTACGGGGGGCTACCAAGAGACCCAGTACTTC.

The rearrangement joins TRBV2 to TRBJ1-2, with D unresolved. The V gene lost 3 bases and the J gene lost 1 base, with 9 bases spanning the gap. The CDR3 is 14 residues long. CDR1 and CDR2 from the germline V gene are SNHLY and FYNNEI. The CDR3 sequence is CASSDLEGNYGYTF. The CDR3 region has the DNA TGTGCCAGCAGTGACCTCGAGGGTAACTATGGCTACACCTTC. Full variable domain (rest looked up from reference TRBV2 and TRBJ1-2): EPEVTQTPSHQVTQMGQEVILRCVPISNHLYFYWYRQILGQKVEFLVSFYNNEISEKSEIFDDQFSVERPDGSNFTLKIRSTKLEDSAMYFCASSDLEGNYGYTFGSGTRLTVV.

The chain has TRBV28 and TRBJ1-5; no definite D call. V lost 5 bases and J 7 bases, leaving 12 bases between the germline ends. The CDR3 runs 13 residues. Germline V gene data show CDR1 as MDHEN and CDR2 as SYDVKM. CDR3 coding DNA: TGTGCCAGCAGTCCGCCCTTGGGCCAGCCCCAGCATTTT. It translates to CASSPPLGQPQHF.

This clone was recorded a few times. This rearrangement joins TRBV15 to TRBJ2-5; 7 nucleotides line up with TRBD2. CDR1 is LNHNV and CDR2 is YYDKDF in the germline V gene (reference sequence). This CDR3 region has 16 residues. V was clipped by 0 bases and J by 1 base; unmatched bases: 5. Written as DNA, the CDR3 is TGTGCCACCAGCAGAGATGGGGGGGAGTCCCAAGAGACCCAGTACTTC. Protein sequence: CATSRDGGESQETQYF.

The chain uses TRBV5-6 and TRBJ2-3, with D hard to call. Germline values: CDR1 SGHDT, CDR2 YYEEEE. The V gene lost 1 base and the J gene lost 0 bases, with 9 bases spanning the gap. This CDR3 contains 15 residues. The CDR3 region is CASSLSSASTDTQYF. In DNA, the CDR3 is TGTGCCAGCAGCTTGAGCAGCGCTAGCACAGATACGCAGTATTTT.

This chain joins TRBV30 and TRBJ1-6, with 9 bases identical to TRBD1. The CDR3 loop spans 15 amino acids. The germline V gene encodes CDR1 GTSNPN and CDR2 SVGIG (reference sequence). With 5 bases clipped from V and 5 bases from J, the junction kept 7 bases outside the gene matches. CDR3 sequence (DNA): TGTGCCTGGGAACGGGACAGGGAGAATAATTCACCCCTCCACTTT. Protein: CAWERDRENNSPLHF.

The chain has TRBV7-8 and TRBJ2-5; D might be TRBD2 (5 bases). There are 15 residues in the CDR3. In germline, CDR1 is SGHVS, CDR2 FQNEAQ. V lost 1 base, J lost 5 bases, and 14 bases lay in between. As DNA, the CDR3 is TGTGCCAGCAGCTTAGGAGGCACTAGATGGGAGACCCAGTACTTC. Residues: CASSLGGTRWETQYF. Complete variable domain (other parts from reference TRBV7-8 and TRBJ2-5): GAGVSQSPRYKVAKRGQDVALRCDPISGHVSLFWYQQALGQGPEFLTYFQNEAQLDKSGLPSDRFFAERPEGSVSTLKIQRTQQEDSAVYLCASSLGGTRWETQYFGPGTRLLVL.

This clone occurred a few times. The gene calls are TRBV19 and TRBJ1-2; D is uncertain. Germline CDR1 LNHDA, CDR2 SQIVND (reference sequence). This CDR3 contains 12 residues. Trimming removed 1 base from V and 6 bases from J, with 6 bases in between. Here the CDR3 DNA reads TGTGCCAGTAGTATAGGAATAGATGGCTACACCTTC. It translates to CASSIGIDGYTF.

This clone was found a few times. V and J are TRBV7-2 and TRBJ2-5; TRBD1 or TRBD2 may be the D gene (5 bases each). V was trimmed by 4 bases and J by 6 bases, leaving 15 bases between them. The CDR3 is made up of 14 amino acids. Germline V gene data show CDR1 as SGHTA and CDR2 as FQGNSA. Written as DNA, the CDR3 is TGTGCCAGCAGCTCCGGGGACCCCAGGCAGACCCAGTACTTC. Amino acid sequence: CASSSGDPRQTQYF.

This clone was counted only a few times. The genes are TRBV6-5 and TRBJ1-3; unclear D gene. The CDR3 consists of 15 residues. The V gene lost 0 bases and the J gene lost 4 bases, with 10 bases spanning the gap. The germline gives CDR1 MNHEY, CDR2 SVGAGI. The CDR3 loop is CASSYSRTSGNTIYF. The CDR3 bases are TGTGCCAGCAGTTACTCTAGGACGTCCGGAAACACCATATATTTT.

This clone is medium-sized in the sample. This CDR3 reads CASSTGGVGRNEQYF. The CDR3 bases are TGTGCCAGCAGCACAGGGGGGGTAGGACGGAACGAGCAGTACTTC. The chain links TRBV7-2 to TRBJ2-7, with D possibly being TRBD1 (8 bases). The CDR3 has 15 amino acids. V dropped 5 bases and J dropped 5 bases, with 19 bases sitting between them. Looked up from germline, CDR1 is SGHTA and CDR2 is FQGNSA.

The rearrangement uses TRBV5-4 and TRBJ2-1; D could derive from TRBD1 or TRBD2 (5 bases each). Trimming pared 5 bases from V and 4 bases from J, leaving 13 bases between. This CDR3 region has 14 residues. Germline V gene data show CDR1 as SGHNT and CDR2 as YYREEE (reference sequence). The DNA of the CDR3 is TGTGCCAGCAGGCCCCAGGGCGGGTACAATGAGCAGTTCTTC. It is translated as CASRPQGGYNEQFF.